These 27 T cell receptor beta chains were all obtained from the same sample, sequenced in a study of T cell repertoires in cytomegalovirus infection. Their antigens remain unidentified. MiXCR, applied by TCRdb to the reads, yields one record per CDR3 protein. The sample comprises about 920,000 distinct CDR3 sequences, more than 25% of which are singletons, and more than 13% rests with the top ten. This material consisted of cultured CD8+ T cells from PBMCs, taken from culture after CMV antigen stimulation. These receptors were taken from a human donor in good health (CMV status not recorded). Some clones in this sample may be carry-over from other donors' samples.

The V call is TRBV25-1, the J call TRBJ2-1; the D is unclear. The CDR3 has 15 amino acids. The germline V gene encodes CDR1 MGHDK and CDR2 SYGVNS. V was shortened by 1 base and J by 0 bases, with 7 bases between the two germline ends. The CDR3 protein is CASSEFDASYNEQFF. DNA for the CDR3: TGTGCCAGCAGTGAATTTGACGCCTCCTACAATGAGCAGTTCTTC.

The chain recombines TRBV6-2 or TRBV6-3 with TRBJ2-1; the D gene is possibly TRBD2 (5 bases). CDR1 MNHEY and CDR2 SVGEGT come from the germline V gene. This CDR3 is built from 15 residues. Trimming shortened V by 8 bases and J by 8 bases, and 22 bases separated the two germline ends. CDR3 protein: CASVGRGSRTDEQFF. For the CDR3, the DNA is TGTGCCAGCGTCGGTAGAGGGAGTCGCACGGATGAGCAGTTCTTC.

The chain uses TRBV29-1 and TRBJ1-2; TRBD1 agrees at 8 bases. This CDR3 is 15 amino acids long. Germline V gene lookup returns CDR1 SQVTM and CDR2 ANQGSEA. The V segment lost 3 bases and the J segment 4 bases; nucleotides outside the gene matches: 10. The CDR3 sequence is CSVEDRQGSSYGYTF. The DNA for the CDR3 is TGCAGCGTTGAGGATAGACAGGGGAGCTCCTATGGCTACACCTTC.

The chain carries TRBV20-1 and TRBJ2-7; TRBD2 agrees at 9 bases. Looked up from germline, CDR1 is DFQATT and CDR2 is SNEGSKA (reference sequence). The length of the CDR3 is 13 residues. The ends lost 6 bases at V and 5 bases at J; junction bases unmatched: 8. CDR3 DNA sequence: TGCAGTGCCATCGCAGCGGGGGGAGACGAGCAGTACTTC. Protein: CSAIAAGGDEQYF.

The sample holds many counts of this clonotype. V and J are TRBV15 and TRBJ1-5, with D uncertain. Trimming cost V 5 bases and J 3 bases, with 11 bases left between them. The germline CDR1 and CDR2 sequences are LNHNV and YYDKDF (reference sequence). The CDR3 sequence is 14 residues long. The CDR3 nucleotides are TGTGCCACCAGCGCGGCGGAGTCCAATCAGCCCCAGCATTTT. It specifies CATSAAESNQPQHF.

The chain recombines TRBV10-2 with TRBJ1-1, with TRBD1 identical over 7 bases. Germline V gene data show CDR1 as WSHSY and CDR2 as SAAADI. V shed 6 bases, J shed 1 base, and the junction held 5 bases outside the gene matches. The CDR3 has 14 amino acids. This chain's CDR3 is CASSSGQRNTEAFF. CDR3 nucleotide sequence: TGCGCCAGCAGCTCGGGACAGAGGAACACTGAAGCTTTCTTT.

This clonotype has only a few counts. This chain joins TRBV12-3 or TRBV12-4 and TRBJ2-3, with a tentative D call TRBD1 (6 bases). This CDR3 has 16 amino acids. The V end was cut by 3 bases, the J end by 6 bases, with 19 bases between. As DNA, the CDR3 is TGTGCCAGCAGTTTGGCGACGGGACACTACTCCGATACGCAGTATTTT. It codes for CASSLATGHYSDTQYF.

V usage is TRBV6-5 and J usage is TRBJ2-5; D may be TRBD2 (6 bases). The CDR3 consists of 15 residues. Germline V gene data show CDR1 as MNHEY and CDR2 as SVGAGI. V dropped 2 bases and J dropped 2 bases, with 12 bases sitting between them. The CDR3 is CASSYVPGRQETQYF. The CDR3 coding sequence is TGTGCCAGCAGTTACGTTCCGGGGAGGCAAGAGACCCAGTACTTC.

The genes are TRBV4-1 and TRBJ2-1; 9 positions match TRBD2. The junction had 7 bases not matched to a gene; V was cut back by 0 bases and J by 7 bases. This CDR3 spans 16 amino acids. Per the germline V gene, CDR1 is MGHRA and CDR2 is YSYEKL. The CDR3 DNA sequence: TGCGCCAGCAGCCAAGAGCGGGGGGGCGGCAGAAATGAGCAGTTCTTC. It is translated as CASSQERGGGRNEQFF.

The chain joins TRBV6-1 to TRBJ1-5; unclear D gene. In germline, CDR1 is MNHNS, CDR2 SASEGT. Trimming shortened V by 2 bases and J by 11 bases, and 19 bases separated the two germline ends. There are 15 residues in the CDR3. CDR3: CASSEFGFESVAQHF. The CDR3 nucleotides are TGTGCCAGCAGTGAATTTGGATTCGAATCAGTGGCCCAGCATTTT.

The chain is built from TRBV20-1 and TRBJ1-6; TRBD1 matches 9 bases. The trim removed 5 bases at V and 7 bases at J, leaving 15 bases unmatched. The CDR3 totals 17 residues. Germline CDR1 reads DFQATT; CDR2 reads SNEGSKA (reference sequence). CDR3 in DNA: TGCAGTGCTGGAGTACATCCGGGACAGGGTTCCAATTCACCCCTCCACTTT. Protein: CSAGVHPGQGSNSPLHF.

This clonotype was seen only once. A read error is possible here, since a much larger clone lies one base away. The CDR3 DNA is TGTGCCAGCAACTTAAGGCTAGTGAACACCGGGGAGCTGTTTTTT. Protein sequence: CASNLRLVNTGELFF. V gene TRBV7-4 combines with J gene TRBJ2-2; D remains unclear. CDR1 and CDR2 (germline): SGHVT, SQSDAQ. CDR3 length: 15 residues.

The V and J genes are TRBV6-2 or TRBV6-3 and TRBJ2-1; 9 bases are shared with TRBD1. The germline CDR1 and CDR2 sequences are MNHEY and SVGEGT. V was pared by 6 bases and J by 5 bases, with 8 bases of the junction left unmatched. The CDR3 spans 15 residues. The CDR3 nucleotides read TGTGCCAGCAGAACGAACAGGGGGCGTCACAATGAGCAGTTCTTC. Translation gives CASRTNRGRHNEQFF.

V gene TRBV2 combines with J gene TRBJ1-1; D is unresolved. This CDR3 spans 10 amino acids. Germline V gene data show CDR1 as SNHLY and CDR2 as FYNNEI. V lost 8 bases and J 12 bases, leaving 13 bases between the germline ends. CDR3 loop: CASVDAVPFF. The CDR3, as DNA: TGTGCCAGCGTGGACGCGGTGCCTTTCTTT.

This clonotype was counted a few times. The chain combines TRBV6-1 with TRBJ2-1, with unresolved D. The CDR3 length is 16 residues. The V end was cut by 2 bases, the J end by 4 bases, with 15 bases between. Per germline, CDR1 MNHNS and CDR2 SASEGT. The DNA for the CDR3 is TGTGCCAGCAGTGAATTTCGGAGCCGGGCATACAATGAGCAGTTCTTC. It codes for CASSEFRSRAYNEQFF.

The genes are TRBV6-1 and TRBJ2-2; D is perhaps TRBD1 (5 bases). The CDR3 consists of 15 residues. The ends were cut back, 4 bases at V and 4 bases at J, with 13 bases in the middle. Germline V gene data show CDR1 as MNHNS and CDR2 as SASEGT. CDR3 amino acids: CASSADSVPTGELFF. CDR3 DNA: TGTGCCAGCAGTGCCGACAGCGTGCCCACCGGGGAGCTGTTTTTT.

This clonotype came up once. A read error is likely, as this CDR3 ends without the conserved phenylalanine or tryptophan. The V call is TRBV27, the J call TRBJ1-2; D unresolved. Germline V gene lookup returns CDR1 MNHEY and CDR2 SMNVEV (reference sequence). V was shortened by 6 bases and J by 4 bases, with 15 bases between the two germline ends. The CDR3 contains 14 residues. The CDR3 DNA sequence: TGTGCCAGCAGCCCTGGTGGGGTCGGCTATGGCTACACCCTC. It translates to CASSPGGVGYGYTL.

The chain carries TRBV7-9 and TRBJ2-7; TRBD2 matches at 8 bases. The length of the CDR3 is 16 residues. The germline V gene has CDR1 SEHNR and CDR2 FQNEAQ (reference sequence). The J segment lost 4 bases and the V segment lost 1 base, leaving 9 bases of the junction unmatched. The CDR3 coding sequence is TGTGCCAGCAGCTTAGACCTAGCGGGTATTGCGTACGAGCAGTACTTC. This encodes CASSLDLAGIAYEQYF.

At least ten counts were recorded for this clonotype. This sequence joins TRBV7-2 and TRBJ2-3, with D uncertain. The germline gives CDR1 SGHTA, CDR2 FQGNSA. Trimming cost V 3 bases and J 5 bases, with 12 bases left between them. This CDR3 has 14 residues. Written as DNA, the CDR3 is TGTGCCAGCAGCTTCCGAAAAAGGGTAGATACGCAGTATTTT. This sequence encodes CASSFRKRVDTQYF.

This clonotype was observed a handful of times. This rearrangement joins TRBV19 to TRBJ2-1, with D tentatively TRBD2 (5 bases). The V end was cut by 1 base, the J end by 2 bases, with 9 bases between. The CDR3 has 15 residues. From germline, CDR1 is LNHDA and CDR2 SQIVND (reference sequence). The CDR3 nucleotides read TGTGCCAGTAGTATAGTACAGACTACCTACAATGAGCAGTTCTTC. It yields the protein CASSIVQTTYNEQFF.

This clonotype was counted between two and nine times. This chain's CDR3 is CASSLGTGGFHSPLHF. In DNA form, the CDR3 reads TGTGCCAGCAGCTTAGGGACAGGGGGTTTTCATTCACCCCTCCACTTT. The rearrangement uses TRBV7-9 and TRBJ1-6; 10 bases are a match to TRBD1. The germline V gene encodes CDR1 SEHNR and CDR2 FQNEAQ (reference sequence). The CDR3 spans 16 residues. Trimming at V came to 1 base and at J to 8 bases, leaving 5 bases not matched to a gene.

This clonotype was seen more than once but under ten times. The chain links TRBV27 to TRBJ2-2; tentative D call: TRBD2 (6 bases). The CDR3 runs to 13 residues. Germline CDR1 MNHEY, CDR2 SMNVEV (reference sequence). Trimming took 8 bases from V and 6 from J, leaving 13 bases between them. CDR3 bases: TGTGCCAGCTTCCAGGAGGGTGCCGGGGAGCTGTTTTTT. Protein product: CASFQEGAGELFF.

A few counts support this clonotype. This rearrangement joins TRBV7-9 to TRBJ2-5; D is unclear. The CDR3 consists of 14 residues. Germline lookup yields CDR1 SEHNR and CDR2 FQNEAQ (reference sequence). Trimming took 5 bases from V and 4 from J, leaving 14 bases between them. CDR3 sequence: CASSAEVFRETQYF. CDR3 coding DNA: TGTGCCAGCAGCGCAGAGGTTTTTCGAGAGACCCAGTACTTC. Full variable domain (outside the CDR3, taken from reference TRBV7-9 and TRBJ2-5): DTGVSQNPRHKITKRGQNVTFRCDPISEHNRLYWYRQTLGQGPEFLTYFQNEAQLEKSRLLSDRFSAERPKGSFSTLEIQRTEQGDSAMYLCASSAEVFRETQYFGPGTRLLVL.

This clonotype was observed a handful of times. This chain joins TRBV7-3 and TRBJ2-3; 13 nucleotides match TRBD2. J was trimmed by 4 bases and V by 5 bases; bases with no gene match: 12. Germline CDR1 SGHTA, CDR2 FQGTGA. The CDR3 is made up of 18 amino acids. CDR3 in amino acids: CASSLPPGTSGDSDTQYF. CDR3 DNA sequence: TGTGCCAGCAGCCTGCCCCCCGGGACTAGCGGGGATTCAGATACGCAGTATTTT.

This clonotype was detected a few times. The chain combines TRBV5-1 with TRBJ2-1, with 10 bases that match TRBD2. The CDR3 sequence is 17 residues long. The ends lost 3 bases at V and 8 bases at J; junction bases unmatched: 14. The V gene's germline CDR1 is SGHRS and CDR2 YFSETQ. The CDR3 coding sequence is TGCGCCAGCAGCTCCCGGACTAGCGGCTTTGGGAGCGATGAGCAGTTCTTC. Its translation: CASSSRTSGFGSDEQFF.

This clonotype was seen repeatedly, ten times or more. The chain carries TRBV7-2 and TRBJ2-3; possible D gene TRBD2, 5 bases. CDR3 length equals 15 residues. The germline V and J ends were trimmed by 5 bases and 0 bases, with 12 bases remaining between them. In germline, CDR1 is SGHTA, CDR2 FQGNSA. CDR3 amino acids: CASSPALASTDTQYF. The DNA for the CDR3 is TGTGCCAGCAGCCCCGCGCTAGCTAGCACAGATACGCAGTATTTT.

The J gene is TRBJ2-3, the V gene TRBV4-1, with 7 bases fitting TRBD1. J lost 3 bases, V lost 1 base, and 10 bases had no gene match. Germline assignment: CDR1 MGHRA and CDR2 YSYEKL. The CDR3 extends over 17 amino acids. CDR3 DNA: TGCGCCAGCAGCCAAGTCTGGGGACAGACAATAACAGATACGCAGTATTTT. Translation: CASSQVWGQTITDTQYF.